Below are 30 T cell receptor beta chains sequenced from a single sample in a study of cytomegalovirus exposure and HLA in healthy donors. Primers included in the PCR were 60 Vbeta and 13 Jbeta primers. Sequenced by immunoSEQ multiplex PCR; TCRdb stores in-frame clones only, minus some. Of a few hundred thousand clones listed, 77% are singletons. Input material: PBMCs. Every receptor here comes from a woman aged 60-75 years in good health and CMV-seropositive.

The table lists this clone with a few counts. The rearrangement uses TRBV19 and TRBJ1-2, with a weak D call TRBD1 (5 bases). V lost 6 bases, J lost 4 bases, and 15 bases lay in between. CDR1 LNHDA and CDR2 SQIVND come from the germline V gene (reference sequence). The CDR3 consists of 14 residues. The CDR3 DNA follows: TGTGCCAGTAGACCAGGACACGGTGCCTATGGCTACACCTTC. Translation: CASRPGHGAYGYTF.

The chain is built from TRBV5-4 and TRBJ2-1, with D possibly being TRBD2 (6 bases). CDR3 length equals 17 residues. CDR1 SGHNT and CDR2 YYREEE come from the germline V gene (reference sequence). The germline V and J ends were trimmed by 4 bases and 4 bases, with 21 bases remaining between them. CDR3 sequence reads: CASSGAGWGRSYNEQFF. Here the CDR3 DNA reads TGTGCCAGCAGCGGGGCGGGGTGGGGCCGAAGTTACAATGAGCAGTTCTTC.

The rearrangement links TRBV15 to TRBJ1-2; D not resolved. Germline CDR1 and CDR2: LNHNV and YYDKDF (reference sequence). The germline V and J ends were trimmed by 0 bases and 2 bases, with 10 bases remaining between them. This CDR3 has 15 amino acids. CDR3 in amino acids: CATSRDLSPNYGYTF. The CDR3, as DNA: TGTGCCACCAGCAGAGATCTGAGTCCCAACTATGGCTACACCTTC.

The rearrangement uses TRBV9 and TRBJ2-7, with D possibly matching TRBD2 (6 bases). Trimming left V 3 bases short and J 2 bases short, with 15 bases between. Germline lookup yields CDR1 SGDLS and CDR2 YYNGEE. The CDR3 consists of 15 residues. DNA of the CDR3: TGTGCCAGCAGCGCCTCCTCATGGGGGGCCTACGAGCAGTACTTC. Translation: CASSASSWGAYEQYF. Full variable domain (outside the CDR3, taken from reference TRBV9 and TRBJ2-7): DSGVTQTPKHLITATGQRVTLRCSPRSGDLSVYWYQQSLDQGLQFLIQYYNGEERAKGNILERFSAQQFPDLHSELNLSSLELGDSALYFCASSASSWGAYEQYFGPGTRLTVT.

This rearrangement joins TRBV29-1 to TRBJ2-2; TRBD1 agrees at 7 bases. The junction had 3 bases not matched to a gene; V was cut back by 4 bases and J by 1 base. Germline V gene lookup returns CDR1 SQVTM and CDR2 ANQGSEA. CDR3 length equals 14 residues. CDR3: CSVGNRGNTGELFF. CDR3 nucleotides: TGCAGCGTTGGAAACAGGGGGAACACCGGGGAGCTGTTTTTT.

V and J are TRBV7-2 and TRBJ1-2, with D perhaps matching TRBD1 (6 bases). Trimming removed 1 base from V and 2 bases from J, with 11 bases in between. Germline CDR1 and CDR2: SGHTA and FQGNSA. The CDR3 has 15 amino acids. Written as DNA, the CDR3 is TGTGCCAGCAGCTTAGTTGTGGGGGCGAACTATGGCTACACCTTC. Its protein product is CASSLVVGANYGYTF.

This sequence joins TRBV18 and TRBJ1-1; 7 bases are a match to TRBD1. The CDR3 length is 14 residues. Germline lookup yields CDR1 KGHSH and CDR2 LQKENI. V shed 2 bases, J shed 5 bases, and the junction held 5 bases outside the gene matches. The CDR3 reads CASSPAGGRTEAFF. CDR3 in DNA: TGTGCCAGCTCACCAGCAGGGGGTAGGACTGAAGCTTTCTTT.

Written as DNA, the CDR3 is TGTGCCAGTACCCTGAACAGGGTCAACACTGAAGCTTTCTTT. Its translation: CASTLNRVNTEAFF. V and J are TRBV19 and TRBJ1-1, with a weak D call TRBD1 (6 bases). This CDR3 contains 14 residues. Germline-derived CDR1 and CDR2 are LNHDA and SQIVND (reference sequence). V lost 7 bases to trimming and J lost 2 bases, with 14 bases between them.

The DNA of the CDR3 is TGTGCCTGGAGCCAGGGGGGAGAGACCCAGTACTTC. This translates into CAWSQGGETQYF. This chain uses TRBV30 with TRBJ2-5, with a possible D match to TRBD1 (7 bases). Germline values: CDR1 GTSNPN, CDR2 SVGIG (reference sequence). Trimming cost V 3 bases and J 4 bases, with 9 bases left between them. The CDR3 sequence is 12 residues long.

The V and J genes are TRBV7-2 and TRBJ2-3; D call uncertain. Per germline, CDR1 SGHTA and CDR2 FQGNSA. There are 15 residues in the CDR3. Trimming shortened V by 1 base and J by 0 bases, and 8 bases separated the two germline ends. In nucleotides, the CDR3 is TGTGCCAGCAGCTTAGTGGCCGATAGCACAGATACGCAGTATTTT. It encodes CASSLVADSTDTQYF. The entire variable domain, with the rest obtained from reference TRBV7-2 and TRBJ2-3, is as follows: GAGVSQSPSNKVTEKGKDVELRCDPISGHTALYWYRQSLGQGLEFLIYFQGNSAPDKSGLPSDRFSAERTGGSVSTLTIQRTQQEDSAVYLCASSLVADSTDTQYFGPGTRLTVL.

The chain links TRBV15 to TRBJ2-7, with D possibly matching TRBD1 (5 bases). The CDR3 sequence is 14 residues long. Germline V gene lookup returns CDR1 LNHNV and CDR2 YYDKDF (reference sequence). V was shortened by 0 bases and J by 3 bases, with 9 bases between the two germline ends. CDR3 coding DNA: TGTGCCACCAGCAGAGATAGCCAGGGCTACGAGCAGTACTTC. Translating gives CATSRDSQGYEQYF.

This clone has a single count. V and J are TRBV10-3 and TRBJ2-3, with 10 bases fitting TRBD2. The V segment lost 5 bases and the J segment 6 bases; nucleotides outside the gene matches: 11. Germline loops: CDR1 ENHRY, CDR2 SYGVKD. This CDR3 comprises 16 residues. Here the CDR3 reads CAISRSSGGLEDTQYF. CDR3 sequence (DNA): TGTGCCATCAGTCGCTCTAGCGGGGGTTTAGAGGATACGCAGTATTTT.

The CDR3 nucleotides read TGCGCCAGCAGCTTGGCCCTGTACAGCTACACAGATACGCAGTATTTT. This sequence encodes CASSLALYSYTDTQYF. The chain employs TRBV5-1 and TRBJ2-3; no definite D call. The V end lost 0 bases, the J end lost 2 bases, and 13 bases lay between the germline ends. Germline assignment: CDR1 SGHRS and CDR2 YFSETQ. The CDR3 runs 16 residues.

The chain links TRBV10-3 to TRBJ2-3, with 8 bases matching TRBD2. The CDR3 totals 15 residues. Germline assignment: CDR1 ENHRY and CDR2 SYGVKD. The V gene end was trimmed by 6 bases and the J gene end by 1 base; junction bases not matched to a gene: 6. The CDR3 DNA sequence: TGTGCCATCAGGGCCGGGGGGGAAGGCACAGATACGCAGTATTTT. This codes for CAIRAGGEGTDTQYF.

The V and J genes are TRBV7-9 and TRBJ2-7; D possibly corresponds to TRBD2 (6 bases). The CDR3 has 14 amino acids. Per the germline V gene, CDR1 is SEHNR and CDR2 is FQNEAQ (reference sequence). The V and J ends lost 5 bases and 4 bases respectively, with 15 bases between them. CDR3 nucleotides: TGTGCCAGCAGCCCCGGGCCGGGGGAATACGAGCAGTACTTC. It codes for CASSPGPGEYEQYF.

The chain links TRBV1 to TRBJ2-1; TRBD2 was called by the table and not checked on the DNA. TRBV1 is classified as a pseudogene. This CDR3 is built from 18 residues. CDR3 coding DNA: TGCACCAGCAGCCAACCGACCCCAGCGGGAGTGGAGGGGAATGAGCAGTTCTTC. Protein: CTSSQPTPAGVEGNEQFF.

The J gene is TRBJ2-7, the V gene TRBV11-2; 9 nucleotides agree with TRBD1. Germline V gene data show CDR1 as SGHAT and CDR2 as FQNNGV. V shed 3 bases, J shed 6 bases, and the junction held 6 bases outside the gene matches. This CDR3 comprises 14 residues. CDR3 residues: CASSFGQGRSEQYF. DNA for the CDR3: TGTGCCAGCAGCTTCGGACAGGGGCGAAGCGAGCAGTACTTC.

The table lists this clone with a few counts. This rearrangement joins TRBV5-1 to TRBJ2-7; 7 bases map to TRBD1. Trimming at V came to 4 bases and at J to 5 bases, leaving 3 bases not matched to a gene. This CDR3 contains 12 residues. Germline CDR1 is SGHRS and CDR2 is YFSETQ. The CDR3 DNA sequence: TGCGCCAGCAGCCCTACAGGGGACGAGCAGTACTTC. Its translation: CASSPTGDEQYF. Complete variable domain (other parts from reference TRBV5-1 and TRBJ2-7): KAGVTQTPRYLIKTRGQQVTLSCSPISGHRSVSWYQQTPGQGLQFLFEYFSETQRNKGNFPGRFSGRQFSNSRSEMNVSTLELGDSALYLCASSPTGDEQYFGPGTRLTVT.

The gene calls are TRBV19 and TRBJ1-5, with 8 positions matching TRBD1. Germline V gene data show CDR1 as LNHDA and CDR2 as SQIVND (reference sequence). This CDR3 has 14 residues. J was trimmed by 5 bases and V by 7 bases; bases with no gene match: 7. Written as DNA, the CDR3 is TGTGCCAGTACTATCGACAGGGGCCATCAGCCCCAGCATTTT. The encoded protein is CASTIDRGHQPQHF.

Note on this clone: Sequence at one end of the junction differs from germline and may be a read error. The V and J genes are TRBV25-1 and TRBJ1-4, with TRBD1 matching 10 bases. Germline V gives CDR1 MGHDK, CDR2 SYGVNS. The CDR3 is 13 amino acids. The CDR3 is CASSDFADRGSLF. DNA for the CDR3: TGTGCCAGCAGTGACTTCGCGGACAGGGGGTCCCTTTTT. The full variable domain, its missing parts supplied by reference TRBV25-1 and TRBJ1-4, is EADIYQTPRYLVIGTGKKITLECSQTMGHDKMYWYQQDPGMELHLIHYSYGVNSTEKGDLSSESTVSRIRTEHFPLTLESARPSHTSQYLCASSDFADRGSLFGSGTQLSVL.

This clone was recorded a few times. The V gene is TRBV5-4, the J gene TRBJ2-1; the match to TRBD2 covers 14 bases. V dropped 4 bases and J dropped 6; count of bases not matched to a gene: 6. Per germline, CDR1 SGHNT and CDR2 YYREEE (reference sequence). CDR3 length equals 16 residues. The CDR3 protein is CASSGMTSGRVNEQFF. The CDR3 bases are TGTGCCAGCAGCGGAATGACTAGCGGGAGGGTCAATGAGCAGTTCTTC.

This clone showed up just once. This chain links TRBV25-1 with TRBJ2-2, with 7 bases aligning to TRBD2. The CDR3 consists of 14 residues. V shed 10 bases and J 0 bases; nucleotides not matched to a gene: 5. Germline assignment: CDR1 MGHDK and CDR2 SYGVNS. CDR3 region: CATLGGTNTGELFF. In DNA, the CDR3 is TGTGCCACCCTCGGGGGGACGAACACCGGGGAGCTGTTTTTT.

V usage is TRBV2 and J usage is TRBJ1-6, with D unclear. V lost 7 bases to trimming and J lost 8 bases, with 12 bases between them. The CDR3 is 13 residues long. Looked up from germline, CDR1 is SNHLY and CDR2 is FYNNEI. This chain's CDR3 is CASKRGSDSPLHF. The CDR3 DNA is TGTGCCAGCAAGAGAGGGAGCGATTCACCCCTCCACTTT.

Regarding this clone: Other DNA sequences in the same sample also yield this CDR3. The chain employs TRBV5-1 and TRBJ1-1; 8 bases map to TRBD1. The junction had 9 bases not matched to a gene; V was cut back by 4 bases and J by 1 base. This CDR3 has 16 amino acids. Germline V CDR1 and CDR2: SGHRS, YFSETQ. The CDR3 sequence: CASSPRGGQGNTEAFF. CDR3 coding DNA: TGCGCCAGCAGCCCGCGAGGCGGACAGGGGAACACTGAAGCTTTCTTT.

V gene TRBV12-5 combines with J gene TRBJ1-2; no clear D gene. V was pared by 3 bases and J by 4 bases, with 6 bases between. Germline assignment: CDR1 LGHNT and CDR2 FRNRAP. The length of the CDR3 is 12 residues. DNA of the CDR3: TGTGCTAGTGGTTTCCCCCTCTATGGCTACACCTTC. Amino acids: CASGFPLYGYTF. Full variable domain (missing parts from reference TRBV12-5 and TRBJ1-2): DARVTQTPRHKVTEMGQEVTMRCQPILGHNTVFWYRQTMMQGLELLAYFRNRAPLDDSGMPKDRFSAEMPDATLATLKIQPSEPRDSAVYFCASGFPLYGYTFGSGTRLTVV.

The gene calls are TRBV10-3 and TRBJ2-3; 12 bases match TRBD2. V lost 6 bases, J lost 4 bases, and 5 bases stayed unmatched. Germline V gene lookup returns CDR1 ENHRY and CDR2 SYGVKD. This CDR3 is built from 15 residues. CDR3 bases: TGTGCCATCAGCGAGGGACTAGCGGGTGCAGATACGCAGTATTTT. As protein: CAISEGLAGADTQYF.

The rearrangement joins TRBV11-2 to TRBJ2-2; a possible D gene is TRBD1 (5 bases). Per the germline V gene, CDR1 is SGHAT and CDR2 is FQNNGV. V was cut by 6 bases and J by 1 base, with 9 bases left in between. The CDR3 consists of 14 residues. The CDR3 coding sequence is TGTGCCAGCAGGACAGTTAGGAACACCGGGGAGCTGTTTTTT. Translating it yields CASRTVRNTGELFF.

This rearrangement joins TRBV30 to TRBJ2-1; 8 bases align to TRBD1. From germline, CDR1 is GTSNPN and CDR2 SVGIG (reference sequence). Trimming at V came to 4 bases and at J to 8 bases, leaving 7 bases not matched to a gene. This CDR3 has 13 amino acids. The CDR3 nucleotides are TGTGCCTGGATGGGCAGGGGGCAGCATGAGCAGTTCTTC. It encodes CAWMGRGQHEQFF.

The J gene is TRBJ2-1, the V gene TRBV19; 10 bases agree with TRBD2. The CDR3 is made up of 14 amino acids. Germline CDR1 and CDR2: LNHDA and SQIVND (reference sequence). V was clipped by 10 bases and J by 5 bases; unmatched bases: 8. For the CDR3, the DNA is TGTGCCACCTCCGGGACTAGCGTCCACAATGAGCAGTTCTTC. This gives the protein CATSGTSVHNEQFF.

This chain uses TRBV7-3 with TRBJ2-3; possibly TRBD2 for D (7 bases). Between the trimmed V and J ends, which lost 2 bases and 5 bases, there was a span of 14 bases. The CDR3 spans 15 residues. Germline lookup yields CDR1 SGHTA and CDR2 FQGTGA. The CDR3, as DNA: TGTGCCAGCAGCTTAGGAGGGGGGGCCATAGATACGCAGTATTTT. As protein: CASSLGGGAIDTQYF.